The 21 T cell receptor beta chains below were found in one sample sequenced in a study of cytomegalovirus exposure and HLA in healthy donors. PCR amplification relied on 60 Vbeta primers (plus 13 Jbeta primers). Method: immunoSEQ multiplex PCR; TCRdb's copy keeps in-frame clones and lacks some. The sample totals 45,000 to 60,000 clones. The specimen was PBMCs. The receptors shown here come from a male donor in good health and CMV-seronegative.

The rearrangement links TRBV5-6 to TRBJ2-3; D perhaps matches TRBD2 (7 bases). V was trimmed by 0 bases and J by 2 bases, leaving 10 bases between them. This CDR3 region has 15 residues. Looked up from germline, CDR1 is SGHDT and CDR2 is YYEEEE. Written as DNA, the CDR3 is TGTGCCAGCAGCTTGGCGGGGGGCCACACAGATACGCAGTATTTT. It is translated as CASSLAGGHTDTQYF.

CDR3 amino acids: CASSPGQLDLTGELFF. The DNA for the CDR3 is TGTGCCAGCTCACCCGGACAGCTCGATTTAACCGGGGAGCTGTTTTTT. The J gene is TRBJ2-2, the V gene TRBV18, with D tentatively TRBD1 (6 bases). Trimming removed 3 bases at V and 5 bases at J, with 16 bases between. Germline loops: CDR1 KGHSH, CDR2 LQKENI. This CDR3 has 16 amino acids.

The chain links TRBV19 to TRBJ2-6, with D possibly matching TRBD2 (6 bases). Germline V gives CDR1 LNHDA, CDR2 SQIVND (reference sequence). The CDR3 covers 18 residues. V was cut by 10 bases and J by 0 bases, with 22 bases left in between. The CDR3 DNA sequence: TGTGCCACAGTATCGGGGCCGCGGGGCACCTCTGGGGCCAACGTCCTGACTTTC. This codes for CATVSGPRGTSGANVLTF.

The rearrangement uses TRBV4-1 and TRBJ1-5; tentative D call: TRBD1 (5 bases). From germline, CDR1 is MGHRA and CDR2 YSYEKL. V was cut by 3 bases and J by 4 bases, with 13 bases left in between. This CDR3 spans 15 amino acids. The CDR3 DNA reads as TGCGCCAGCAGCCATGCGGGACGGGATAATCAGCCCCAGCATTTT. It translates to CASSHAGRDNQPQHF.

The chain has TRBV7-2 and TRBJ2-1, with 10 bases identical to TRBD2. Germline V gives CDR1 SGHTA, CDR2 FQGNSA. The J segment lost 0 bases and the V segment lost 6 bases, leaving 5 bases of the junction unmatched. The CDR3 runs to 16 residues. The DNA for the CDR3 is TGTGCCAGCAGAAGTCTAGCGGGGGACTCCTACAATGAGCAGTTCTTC. Its translation is CASRSLAGDSYNEQFF.

The chain has TRBV6-5 and TRBJ1-2; 7 bases match TRBD1. Germline V gene data show CDR1 as MNHEY and CDR2 as SVGAGI. The CDR3 spans 15 residues. Trimming removed 2 bases from V and 3 bases from J; junction bases left unmatched: 6. CDR3 sequence (DNA): TGTGCCAGCAGTTACGGGGCAGGGGGGTACTATGGCTACACCTTC. Translated, it gives CASSYGAGGYYGYTF.

The chain employs TRBV5-4 and TRBJ1-3, with 8 bases aligning to TRBD1. The germline CDR1 and CDR2 sequences are SGHNT and YYREEE (reference sequence). The CDR3 has 17 amino acids. V dropped 3 bases and J dropped 0; count of bases not matched to a gene: 8. The CDR3 loop is CASSSSGGRSSGNTIYF. CDR3 bases: TGTGCCAGCAGCTCTTCAGGGGGCAGGAGCTCTGGAAACACCATATATTTT. The full variable domain, with the rest looked up from reference TRBV5-4 and TRBJ1-3, is ETGVTQSPTHLIKTRGQQVTLRCSSQSGHNTVSWYQQALGQGPQFIFQYYREEENGRGNFPPRFSGLQFPNYSSELNVNALELDDSALYLCASSSSGGRSSGNTIYFGEGSWLTVV.

The rearrangement uses TRBV4-1 and TRBJ2-5; 12 bases align to TRBD1. Germline trimming cut 0 bases from V and 4 bases from J; bases unmatched to any gene: 3. Germline V lookup: CDR1 MGHRA, CDR2 YSYEKL. The CDR3 length is 16 residues. The CDR3 reads CASSQDRDRGRETQYF. Here the CDR3 DNA reads TGCGCCAGCAGCCAAGACCGGGACAGGGGGCGAGAGACCCAGTACTTC.

On this clone itself: Relative to the germline gene, one junction end is altered; a read error may explain this. The chain employs TRBV9 and TRBJ2-7, with a possible D match to TRBD1 (6 bases). Germline V gives CDR1 SGDLS, CDR2 YYNGEE. The CDR3 length is 14 residues. As DNA, the CDR3 is TGTGCCAGCAGCGTAGACAGGGCCTCCCACGAGCAGTACTTC. This translates into CASSVDRASHEQYF.

The V call is TRBV9, the J call TRBJ2-7, with D unclear. This CDR3 is built from 16 residues. V was pared by 1 base and J by 1 base, with 15 bases between. CDR1 and CDR2 (germline): SGDLS, YYNGEE. The CDR3 bases are TGTGCCAGCAGCGTATCCAGCAGTCTAGTTTCCTACGAGCAGTACTTC. This gives the protein CASSVSSSLVSYEQYF.

V and J are TRBV5-4 and TRBJ2-2; no definite D call. Trimming cost V 2 bases and J 6 bases, with 8 bases left between them. Per the germline V gene, CDR1 is SGHNT and CDR2 is YYREEE (reference sequence). The CDR3 is 13 amino acids. Here the CDR3 DNA reads TGTGCCAGCAGCTTCCCTCCGTCCGGGGAGCTGTTTTTT. This codes for CASSFPPSGELFF. Combining the CDR3 with reference TRBV5-4 and TRBJ2-2 gives the whole variable domain ETGVTQSPTHLIKTRGQQVTLRCSSQSGHNTVSWYQQALGQGPQFIFQYYREEENGRGNFPPRFSGLQFPNYSSELNVNALELDDSALYLCASSFPPSGELFFGEGSRLTVL.

The chain recombines TRBV5-1 with TRBJ2-3, with 7 positions matching TRBD2. The CDR3 is 14 amino acids. J gave up 0 bases and V 7 bases, and 5 bases lay outside the gene matches. The germline gives CDR1 SGHRS, CDR2 YFSETQ. Here the CDR3 DNA reads TGCGCCAGCGTTCTGGGGGGGAGCACAGATACGCAGTATTTT. Protein sequence: CASVLGGSTDTQYF.

The J gene is TRBJ1-2, the V gene TRBV18; D unresolved. Germline V gene lookup returns CDR1 KGHSH and CDR2 LQKENI. The germline V and J ends were trimmed by 1 base and 1 base, with 16 bases remaining between them. This CDR3 has 17 amino acids. CDR3 protein: CASSPLPAVVDNYGYTF. CDR3 nucleotide sequence: TGTGCCAGCTCACCACTGCCTGCAGTGGTCGATAACTATGGCTACACCTTC.

This rearrangement joins TRBV19 to TRBJ1-2; TRBD1 agrees at 7 bases. The CDR3 is 12 amino acids. Losses at the gene ends were 5 bases for V and 7 bases for J; bases not matched to a gene: 4. Looked up from germline, CDR1 is LNHDA and CDR2 is SQIVND (reference sequence). Here the CDR3 reads CASSADRVGYTF. As DNA, the CDR3 is TGTGCCAGTAGTGCAGACAGGGTTGGCTACACCTTC. The variable domain in full, completed from reference TRBV19 and TRBJ1-2, reads DGGITQSPKYLFRKEGQNVTLSCEQNLNHDAMYWYRQDPGQGLRLIYYSQIVNDFQKGDIAEGYSVSREKKESFPLTVTSAQKNPTAFYLCASSADRVGYTFGSGTRLTVV.

The V call is TRBV30, the J call TRBJ1-4; D is possibly TRBD1 (5 bases). Germline CDR1 and CDR2: GTSNPN and SVGIG (reference sequence). V lost 0 bases and J 4 bases, leaving 12 bases between the germline ends. The CDR3 is made up of 15 amino acids. The CDR3 protein is CAWSVDETVNEKLFF. The CDR3 nucleotides read TGTGCCTGGAGTGTTGATGAGACAGTTAATGAAAAACTGTTTTTT.

The chain employs TRBV25-1 and TRBJ1-4; 8 nucleotides line up with TRBD1. This CDR3 is built from 13 residues. From germline, CDR1 is MGHDK and CDR2 SYGVNS. The junction had 4 bases not matched to a gene; V was cut back by 6 bases and J by 7 bases. DNA of the CDR3: TGTGCCAGCAGGCAGGGGGCTGGTGAAAAACTGTTTTTT. Translating it yields CASRQGAGEKLFF.

On this clone: The junction shows a germline mismatch at one end, possibly a read error. The chain uses TRBV7-9 and TRBJ1-2, with TRBD1 identical over 7 bases. Per the germline V gene, CDR1 is SEHNR and CDR2 is FQNEAQ (reference sequence). This CDR3 comprises 11 residues. CDR3 in DNA: TGTGCCAGCAGCTTTGGACAGGAAGAGAACTTC. Translated: CASSFGQEENF.

With regard to this clone: This specimen includes other DNA sequences encoding the same CDR3. The chain recombines TRBV9 with TRBJ2-5; no firm D call. CDR1 and CDR2 from the germline V gene are SGDLS and YYNGEE. The V and J ends lost 3 bases and 2 bases respectively, with 2 bases between them. This CDR3 is built from 11 residues. The CDR3 coding sequence is TGTGCCAGCAGCGCTCAAGAGACCCAGTACTTC. Translated: CASSAQETQYF.

V usage is TRBV7-9 and J usage is TRBJ2-5, with D tentatively TRBD1 (5 bases). From germline, CDR1 is SEHNR and CDR2 FQNEAQ (reference sequence). The CDR3 is made up of 15 amino acids. V was clipped by 5 bases and J by 7 bases, with 20 bases between them. This chain's CDR3 is CASSPPFRQGGTQYF. As DNA, the CDR3 is TGTGCCAGCAGCCCCCCCTTCAGGCAGGGTGGGACCCAGTACTTC.

CDR3 nucleotides: TGTGCCAGCAGCTTAGCGATGGCAGGGAGGACTGAAGCTTTCTTT. Residues: CASSLAMAGRTEAFF. The rearrangement links TRBV7-2 to TRBJ1-1, with D possibly matching TRBD1 (5 bases). CDR3 length equals 15 residues. The germline V gene has CDR1 SGHTA and CDR2 FQGNSA. Trimming stripped 0 bases from V and 5 bases from J, with 13 bases between.

This chain uses TRBV6-5 with TRBJ2-7, with 10 bases lining up with TRBD1. The CDR3 contains 14 residues. Germline CDR1 and CDR2: MNHEY and SVGAGI. The junction had 2 bases not matched to a gene; V was cut back by 2 bases and J by 4 bases. CDR3 residues: CASSYRTGGYEQYF. CDR3 bases: TGTGCCAGCAGTTACCGGACAGGGGGGTACGAGCAGTACTTC.